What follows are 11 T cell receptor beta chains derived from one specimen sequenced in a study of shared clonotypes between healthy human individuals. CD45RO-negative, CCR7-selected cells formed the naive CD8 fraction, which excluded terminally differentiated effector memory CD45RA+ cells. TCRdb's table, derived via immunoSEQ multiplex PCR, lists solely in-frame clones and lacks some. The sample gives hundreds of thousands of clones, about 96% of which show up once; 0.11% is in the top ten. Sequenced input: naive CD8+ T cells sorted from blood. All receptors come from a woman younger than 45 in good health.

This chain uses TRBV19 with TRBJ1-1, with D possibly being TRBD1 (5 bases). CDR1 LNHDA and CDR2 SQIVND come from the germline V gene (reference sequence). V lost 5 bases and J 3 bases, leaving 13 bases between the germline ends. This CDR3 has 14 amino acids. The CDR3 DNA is TGTGCCAGTAGTCCTTCCGGGGCCTACACTGAAGCTTTCTTT. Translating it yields CASSPSGAYTEAFF.

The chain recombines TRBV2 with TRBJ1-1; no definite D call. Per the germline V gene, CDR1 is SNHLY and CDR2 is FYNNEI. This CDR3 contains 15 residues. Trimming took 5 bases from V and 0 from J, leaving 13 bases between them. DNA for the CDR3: TGTGCCAGCAGTCAATCCAGTCTAATGAACACTGAAGCTTTCTTT. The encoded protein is CASSQSSLMNTEAFF. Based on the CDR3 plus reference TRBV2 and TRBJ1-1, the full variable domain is EPEVTQTPSHQVTQMGQEVILRCVPISNHLYFYWYRQILGQKVEFLVSFYNNEISEKSEIFDDQFSVERPDGSNFTLKIRSTKLEDSAMYFCASSQSSLMNTEAFFGQGTRLTVV.

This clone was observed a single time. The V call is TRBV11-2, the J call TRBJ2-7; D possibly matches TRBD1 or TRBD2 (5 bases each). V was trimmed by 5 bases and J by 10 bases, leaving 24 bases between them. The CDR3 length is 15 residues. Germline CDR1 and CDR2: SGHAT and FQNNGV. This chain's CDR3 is CASSIFLGTSQEQYF. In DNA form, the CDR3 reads TGTGCCAGCAGCATCTTTCTGGGGACGAGCCAGGAACAGTACTTC.

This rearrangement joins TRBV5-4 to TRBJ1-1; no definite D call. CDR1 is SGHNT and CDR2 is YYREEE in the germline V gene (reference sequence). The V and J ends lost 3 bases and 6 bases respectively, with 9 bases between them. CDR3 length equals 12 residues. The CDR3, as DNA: TGTGCCAGCAGCTCGTTACCCGCTGAAGCTTTCTTT. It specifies CASSSLPAEAFF.

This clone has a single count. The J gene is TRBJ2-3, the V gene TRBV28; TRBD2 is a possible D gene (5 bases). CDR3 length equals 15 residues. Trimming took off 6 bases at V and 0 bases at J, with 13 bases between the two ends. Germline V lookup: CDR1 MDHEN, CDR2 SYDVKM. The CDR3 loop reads CASRPGILSTDTQYF. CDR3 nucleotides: TGTGCCAGCAGACCGGGAATCCTCAGCACAGATACGCAGTATTTT.

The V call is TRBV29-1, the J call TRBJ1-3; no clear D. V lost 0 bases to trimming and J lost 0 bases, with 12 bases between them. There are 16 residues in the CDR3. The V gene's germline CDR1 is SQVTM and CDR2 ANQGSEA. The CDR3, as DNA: TGCAGCGTTGAAGATGAATCGTCGGACTCTGGAAACACCATATATTTT. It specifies CSVEDESSDSGNTIYF.

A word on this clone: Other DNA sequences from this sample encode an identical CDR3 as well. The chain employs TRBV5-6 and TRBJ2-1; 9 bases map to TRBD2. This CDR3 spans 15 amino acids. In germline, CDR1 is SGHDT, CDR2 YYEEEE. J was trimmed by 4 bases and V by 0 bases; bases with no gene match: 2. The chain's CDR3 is CASSLASGRYNEQFF. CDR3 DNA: TGTGCCAGCAGCTTGGCGAGCGGGAGGTACAATGAGCAGTTCTTC.

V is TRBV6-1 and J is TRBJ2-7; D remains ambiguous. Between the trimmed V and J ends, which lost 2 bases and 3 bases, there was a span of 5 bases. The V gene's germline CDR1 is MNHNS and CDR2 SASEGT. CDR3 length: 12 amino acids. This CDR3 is CASSEWVYEQYF. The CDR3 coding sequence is TGTGCCAGCAGTGAATGGGTCTACGAGCAGTACTTC.

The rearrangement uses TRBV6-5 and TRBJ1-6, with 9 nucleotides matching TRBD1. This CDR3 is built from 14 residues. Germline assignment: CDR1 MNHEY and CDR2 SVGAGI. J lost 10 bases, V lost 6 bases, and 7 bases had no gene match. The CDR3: CASRFPGQGSPLHF. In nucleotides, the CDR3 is TGTGCCAGCAGATTCCCGGGACAGGGATCACCCCTCCACTTT.

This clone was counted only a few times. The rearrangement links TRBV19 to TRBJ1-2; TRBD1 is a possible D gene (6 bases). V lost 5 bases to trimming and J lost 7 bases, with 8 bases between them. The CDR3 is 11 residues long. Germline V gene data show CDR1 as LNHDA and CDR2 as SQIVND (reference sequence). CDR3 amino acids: CASSPGAGYTF. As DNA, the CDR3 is TGTGCCAGTAGTCCGGGGGCTGGCTACACCTTC.

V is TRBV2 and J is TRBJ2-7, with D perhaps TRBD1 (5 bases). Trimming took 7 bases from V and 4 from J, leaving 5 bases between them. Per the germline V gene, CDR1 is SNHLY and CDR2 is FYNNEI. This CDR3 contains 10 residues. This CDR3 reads CASKGYEQYF. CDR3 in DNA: TGTGCCAGCAAGGGGTACGAGCAGTACTTC. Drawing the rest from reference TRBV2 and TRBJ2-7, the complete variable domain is EPEVTQTPSHQVTQMGQEVILRCVPISNHLYFYWYRQILGQKVEFLVSFYNNEISEKSEIFDDQFSVERPDGSNFTLKIRSTKLEDSAMYFCASKGYEQYFGPGTRLTVT.